This T cell receptor beta chain was observed in a study of blood T cell repertoires in COVID-19. CDR3 length: 18 amino acids. As handled by the study authors: Amplification of reference gene primers was used by the study to estimate nucleated cell counts. TCRdb's table, derived via immunoSEQ multiplex PCR, lists solely in-frame clones and lacks some. V and J calls and clone size follow that table, whereas D and trimming were derived from the DNA. This sample has about 380,000 clones, with about 85% found just once. This clonotype was sampled from a woman aged 18-29 years with acute or convalescent COVID-19. The material sequenced was peripheral blood. The V and J genes are TRBV21-1 and TRBJ2-3; the table's D gene call, TRBD2, was not cross checked with the DNA. TRBV21-1 constitutes a pseudogene. Written as DNA, the CDR3 is TGTGCCAGCAGCACATTACTAGCGGGAGAGCCTAGCACAGATACGCAGTATTTT. Its protein product is CASSTLLAGEPSTDTQYF.